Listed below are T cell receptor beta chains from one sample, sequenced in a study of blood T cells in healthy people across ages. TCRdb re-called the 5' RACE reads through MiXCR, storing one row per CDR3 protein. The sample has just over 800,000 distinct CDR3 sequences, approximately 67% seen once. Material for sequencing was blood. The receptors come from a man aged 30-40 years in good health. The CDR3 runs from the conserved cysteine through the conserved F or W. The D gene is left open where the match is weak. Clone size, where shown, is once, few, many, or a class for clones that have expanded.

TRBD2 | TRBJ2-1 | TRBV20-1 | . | TGCAGTGCTTTTCCACCCGGGACTAGAGGGTCCTACAATGAGCAGTTCTTC | CSAFPPGTRGSYNEQFF
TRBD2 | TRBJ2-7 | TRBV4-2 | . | TGTGCCAGCAGCCAAGGGGAGGGGAGCTCCTACGAGCAGTACTTC | CASSQGEGSSYEQYF
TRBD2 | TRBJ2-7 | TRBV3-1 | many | TGTGCCAGCAGCCGATCTAGCGGGGGGTCCTACGAGCAGTACTTC | CASSRSSGGSYEQYF
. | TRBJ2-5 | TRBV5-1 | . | TGCGCCAGCAGCCAGAATAGCGGAAAGGGGCAAGAGACCCAGTACTTC | CASSQNSGKGQETQYF
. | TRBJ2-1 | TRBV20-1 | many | TGCAGTGCTAGTGGGTACAATGAGCAGTTCTTC | CSASGYNEQFF
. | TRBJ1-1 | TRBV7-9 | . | TGTACCAGCAGCCCCAGATCACGAAGGAAGAACACTGAAGCTTTCTTT | CTSSPRSRRKNTEAFF
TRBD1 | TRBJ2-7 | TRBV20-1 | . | TGCAGTGCTAGAGATCAGGACAGGGGGTATTCTTGGGAGCAGTACTTC | CSARDQDRGYSWEQYF
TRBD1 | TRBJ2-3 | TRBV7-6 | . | TGTACCAGCAGTCACAGGGGCGATACGCAGTATTTT | CTSSHRGDTQYF
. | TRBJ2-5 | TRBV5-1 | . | TGCGCCAGCAGCTTGGAGTACCAAGACCCAGAGACCCAGTACTTC | CASSLEYQDPETQYF
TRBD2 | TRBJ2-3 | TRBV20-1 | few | TGCAGTGCAAGAACGGGCGTTCCGGGGGGGACGCAGTATTTT | CSARTGVPGGTQYF
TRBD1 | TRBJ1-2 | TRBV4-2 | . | TGTGCCAGCAGCCAGTCCGGACAGGGAGGTTATGGCTACACCTTC | CASSQSGQGGYGYTF
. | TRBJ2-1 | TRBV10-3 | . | TGTGCCATCATAGATGAGCGGATGGGCTCCTACAATGAGCAGTTCTTC | CAIIDERMGSYNEQFF
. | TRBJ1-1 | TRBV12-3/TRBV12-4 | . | TGTGCCAGCAGTTCGGGAGACATGAACACTGAAGCTTTCTTT | CASSSGDMNTEAFF
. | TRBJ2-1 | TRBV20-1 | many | TGCAGTGCTAGTATGTCAGTAGTTTCTAATGAGCAGTTCTTC | CSASMSVVSNEQFF
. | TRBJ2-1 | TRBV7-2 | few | TGTGCCAGCAGCTTAGCGGTGGGGGGCGAGCAGTTCTTC | CASSLAVGGEQFF
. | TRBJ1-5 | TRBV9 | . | TGTGCCAGCGCGCCGGGACATAATAGCAATCAGCCCCAGCATTTT | CASAPGHNSNQPQHF
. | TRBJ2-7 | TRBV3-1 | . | TGTGCCAGCAGCCATCTTCGGGATCCCTACGAGCAGTACTTC | CASSHLRDPYEQYF
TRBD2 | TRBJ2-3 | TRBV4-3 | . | TGCGCCAGCAGCCAAGATGGCCTAGCGGGTTACGGAGATACGCAGTATTTT | CASSQDGLAGYGDTQYF
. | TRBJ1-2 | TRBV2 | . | TGTGCCAGCCCCATGCTCGACTATGGCTACACCTTC | CASPMLDYGYTF
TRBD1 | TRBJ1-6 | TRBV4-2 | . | TGTGCCAGCAGCTACCGGGACAGGGATAATTCACCCCTCCACTTT | CASSYRDRDNSPLHF
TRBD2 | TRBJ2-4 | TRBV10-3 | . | TGTACCATCAGGGCCGGGAGGCAGGACATTCAGTACTTC | CTIRAGRQDIQYF
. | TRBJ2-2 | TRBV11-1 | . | TGTGCCAGCAGCTTAGTGGCCAGCATGAACCCCGGGGAGCTGTTTTTT | CASSLVASMNPGELFF
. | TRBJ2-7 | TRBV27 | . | TGTGCCAGCAGTTCCCGGGGTGGGCTTGAGCAGTACTTC | CASSSRGGLEQYF
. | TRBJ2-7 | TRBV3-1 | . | TGTGCCAGCGGCTTACAGGCCGAGCAGTACTTC | CASGLQAEQYF
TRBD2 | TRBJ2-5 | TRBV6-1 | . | TGTGCCAGCAAGGGACTAGCGGGGCCACAAGGGACCCAGTACTTC | CASKGLAGPQGTQYF
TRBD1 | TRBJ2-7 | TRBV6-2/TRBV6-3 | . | TGTGCCAGCAGTCCGTTTAGGACAGGGTCCTCCGAGCAGTACTTC | CASSPFRTGSSEQYF
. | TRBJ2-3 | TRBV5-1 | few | TGCGCCAGCAGCTTGGGGACCATTGGGTCAGATACGCAGTATTTT | CASSLGTIGSDTQYF
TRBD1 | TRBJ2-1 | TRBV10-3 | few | TGTGCCATCATGAGAGCCGGGACAGGGAAGGATGAGCAGTTCTTC | CAIMRAGTGKDEQFF
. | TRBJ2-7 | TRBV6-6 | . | TGTGCCAGCAGTTACCAGTGGGGACCCTCCTACGAGCAGTACTTC | CASSYQWGPSYEQYF
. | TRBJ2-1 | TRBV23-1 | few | TGCGCCAGCAGTCAATCGCGCCTTAACAATGAGCAGTTCTTC | CASSQSRLNNEQFF
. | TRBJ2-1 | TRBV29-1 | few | TGCAGCGTTGTTTTCGGCACTAACTACAATGAGCAGTTCTTC | CSVVFGTNYNEQFF
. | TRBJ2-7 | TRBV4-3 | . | TGCGCCAGCAGCCAAGGTATGCTTAACGAGCAGTACTTC | CASSQGMLNEQYF
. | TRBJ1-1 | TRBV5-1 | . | TGCGCCAGCAGCTTGGTGGGTTGGGGCACTGAAGCTTTCTTT | CASSLVGWGTEAFF
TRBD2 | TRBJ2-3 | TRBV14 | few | TGTGCCAGCAGCCAAGCGACTAGCGTCACAGATACGCAGTATTTT | CASSQATSVTDTQYF
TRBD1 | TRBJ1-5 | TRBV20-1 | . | TGCAGTGCTATAAACAGACAGGGTCTAGCACAGCCCCAGCATTTT | CSAINRQGLAQPQHF
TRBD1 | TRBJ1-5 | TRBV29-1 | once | TGCAGCGTTGGGACAGGCGATAGCAATCAGCCCCAGCATTTT | CSVGTGDSNQPQHF
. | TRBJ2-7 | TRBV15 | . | TGTGCCACCAGCAGGGGTAGCGAGCAGTACTTC | CATSRGSEQYF
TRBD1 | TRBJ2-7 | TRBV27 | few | TGTGCCAGCAGTTGGGGTGGACAGGGCGAGCAGTACTTC | CASSWGGQGEQYF
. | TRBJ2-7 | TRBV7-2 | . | TGTGCCAGCCGGGCGGGTCTCAGCTCCTACAATGAGCAGTACTTC | CASRAGLSSYNEQYF
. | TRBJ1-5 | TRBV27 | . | TGTGCCAGCACTATCACAGCCTGGGTTCAGCCCCAGCATTTT | CASTITAWVQPQHF